The source of this T cell receptor beta chain is a study of cytomegalovirus exposure and HLA in healthy donors. Study information: An early data release held 79 million or so unique TCRs from HLA-typed donors.

Though probably carrying unrecorded immune exposures, donors were nominally healthy at sampling. For this clone: Its antigen is undetermined.

13 Jbeta primers and 60 Vbeta primers were used for the PCR. Produced via immunoSEQ multiplex PCR; TCRdb's table is partial and in-frame only. Seen here are some 180,000 clones, 82% observed once, and the top ten hold over 1.5%. Germline V gene data show CDR1 as MNHEY and CDR2 as SMNVEV (reference sequence). Trimming cost V 6 bases and J 8 bases, with 12 bases left between them. The CDR3 spans 12 residues. Study results and limitations: It was reportedly the case that the classifier diagnosed cytomegalovirus status with high specificity and sensitivity.

The source of this sequence is a man aged 40-49 years in good health and CMV-seronegative. The material sequenced was PBMCs. This chain joins TRBV27 and TRBJ2-3; D remains ambiguous. CDR3 protein: CASRKERGTQYF. The CDR3 DNA follows: TGTGCCAGCAGGAAGGAGCGTGGTACGCAGTATTTT.